These 10 T cell receptor beta chains originate from one sample sequenced in a study of T cell repertoires in cytomegalovirus infection. TCRdb processed the reads anew with MiXCR; each CDR3 protein has one entry. The sample lists 650,000 to 900,000 distinct CDR3 sequences, over 25% occurring once. No antigen is known for these receptors. This specimen consisted of cultured CD8+ T cells from PBMCs, obtained from culture after CMV antigen stimulation. The receptors were sampled from a human donor in good health (CMV status not recorded). Some clones in this sample may be carry-over from other donors' samples.

V is TRBV2 and J is TRBJ2-7; D may be TRBD1 (6 bases). Germline lookup yields CDR1 SNHLY and CDR2 FYNNEI. V lost 3 bases and J 4 bases, leaving 16 bases between the germline ends. The CDR3 is 15 amino acids. The CDR3 DNA is TGTGCCAGCAGTGACACAGGGACGCCTCTTTACGAGCAGTACTTC. This codes for CASSDTGTPLYEQYF.

The chain links TRBV6-5 to TRBJ1-2; maybe TRBD1 (6 bases). Per the germline V gene, CDR1 is MNHEY and CDR2 is SVGAGI. V lost 2 bases and J lost 6, with 10 bases in between. This CDR3 has 13 amino acids. The CDR3 DNA reads TGTGCCAGCAGTTACGAAGGGGGTAATGGCTACACCTTC. It encodes CASSYEGGNGYTF.

This clonotype has just a few counts. This chain joins TRBV12-3 or TRBV12-4 and TRBJ2-2; D is unresolved. Trimming left V 2 bases short and J 0 bases short, with 10 bases between. This CDR3 is 16 amino acids long. The CDR3 bases are TGTGCCAGCAGTTTAAGCGCTAGACCGAACACCGGGGAGCTGTTTTTT. This codes for CASSLSARPNTGELFF.

The rearrangement uses TRBV7-9 and TRBJ1-5, with 7 nucleotides matching TRBD1. The V and J ends lost 4 bases and 6 bases, in that order; junction bases with no gene match: 6. The CDR3 is 14 amino acids. Germline CDR1 and CDR2: SEHNR and FQNEAQ (reference sequence). The CDR3 protein is CASSSDRAVQPQHF. The CDR3 coding sequence is TGTGCCAGCAGCTCCGACAGGGCGGTTCAGCCCCAGCATTTT.

J is TRBJ1-1 and V is TRBV12-3 or TRBV12-4, with D possibly TRBD1 on 5 matching bases. V gave up 6 bases and J gave up 4 bases, with 15 bases separating them. The length of the CDR3 is 14 residues. Here the CDR3 reads CASSSRGGTTEAFF. DNA for the CDR3: TGTGCCAGCAGCAGTCGTGGGGGGACCACTGAAGCTTTCTTT.

This clonotype was found many times. This chain joins TRBV7-2 and TRBJ2-3; 8 bases map to TRBD1. The J segment lost 2 bases and the V segment lost 3 bases, leaving 7 bases of the junction unmatched. Per germline, CDR1 SGHTA and CDR2 FQGNSA. The CDR3 runs to 16 residues. CDR3 region: CASSFRDRPHTDTQYF. For the CDR3, the DNA is TGTGCCAGCAGCTTCCGGGACAGGCCCCACACAGATACGCAGTATTTT.

This clonotype was counted a few times. The V gene is TRBV6-5, the J gene TRBJ1-6; 7 bases agree with TRBD1. CDR1 and CDR2 from the germline V gene are MNHEY and SVGAGI. Germline trimming cut 6 bases from V and 4 bases from J; bases unmatched to any gene: 9. The CDR3 contains 16 residues. The DNA for the CDR3 is TGTGCCAGCAGAATCCGGGACAGCAAATATAATTCACCCCTCCACTTT. This sequence encodes CASRIRDSKYNSPLHF.

This clonotype was seen repeatedly, ten times or more. This chain links TRBV7-6 with TRBJ1-3; D gene uncertain. With 5 bases removed from V and 1 base from J, the gap between germline ends came to 9 bases. The CDR3 extends over 14 amino acids. CDR1 and CDR2 (germline): SGHVS, FNYEAQ. Here the CDR3 DNA reads TGTGCCAGCAGCCCCCCCCTGTCTGGAAACACCATATATTTT. It translates to CASSPPLSGNTIYF.

The chain is built from TRBV7-6 and TRBJ1-2; possible D gene TRBD1, 5 bases. Germline CDR1 and CDR2: SGHVS and FNYEAQ. V lost 6 bases and J lost 4, with 15 bases in between. The CDR3 loop spans 14 amino acids. CDR3 in amino acids: CASSRGGGGYGYTF. The CDR3 DNA sequence: TGTGCCAGCAGTCGCGGGGGTGGGGGCTATGGCTACACCTTC.

This rearrangement joins TRBV28 to TRBJ2-1; D is unresolved. Germline CDR1 reads MDHEN; CDR2 reads SYDVKM. The V gene lost 2 bases and the J gene lost 6 bases, with 14 bases spanning the gap. CDR3 size: 15 residues. The CDR3 DNA reads TGTGCCAGCAGTTTAACCCGGGCTTTTTTCAATGAGCAGTTCTTC. Amino acids: CASSLTRAFFNEQFF.